These T cell receptor beta chains were read from a single sample in a study of shared clonotypes between healthy human individuals. Repertoires were generated with immunoSEQ multiplex PCR, while TCRdb's copy carries only in-frame clones and drops some. The sample contains about 490,000 clones, 76% of which appear only once. Sample: PBMCs. These receptors were taken from a woman in her thirties or forties in good health. Some clones in this sample may be carry-over from other donors' samples. The CDR3 runs from the conserved cysteine through the conserved F or W. Each record gives: J gene, D gene, V gene, clone size, CDR3 protein, CDR3 DNA. The D gene is left open where the match is weak. Some rows mark clone size as missing; the rest say once, few, many or name a class of expanded clone.

J: TRBJ1-5; D: NA; V: TRBV10-2; size: NA; CDR3: CASSDASGNQPQHF; DNA: TGCGCCAGCAGTGACGCCAGCGGGAATCAGCCCCAGCATTTT
J: TRBJ2-5; D: NA; V: TRBV7-9; size: NA; CDR3: CASSYFGRTETQYF; DNA: TGTGCCAGCAGCTACTTCGGGCGGACTGAGACCCAGTACTTC
J: TRBJ2-1; D: NA; V: TRBV6-6; size: NA; CDR3: CASSYVQGSNEQFF; DNA: TGTGCCAGCAGTTACGTCCAGGGTTCGAATGAGCAGTTCTTC
J: TRBJ2-4; D: NA; V: TRBV28; size: NA; CDR3: CASIPGPWGVENIQYF; DNA: TGTGCCAGCATCCCCGGGCCGTGGGGTGTGGAAAACATTCAGTACTTC
J: TRBJ1-5; D: NA; V: TRBV30; size: many; CDR3: CAWSAQNQPQHF; DNA: TGTGCCTGGAGTGCACAAAATCAGCCCCAGCATTTT
J: TRBJ2-7; D: TRBD1; V: TRBV6-1; size: few; CDR3: CASNPDRASYEQYF; DNA: TGTGCCAGCAACCCGGACAGGGCCTCCTACGAGCAGTACTTC
J: TRBJ2-3; D: TRBD2; V: TRBV5-4; size: many; CDR3: CASSLGTSGRADTQYF; DNA: TGTGCCAGCAGCTTGGGGACTAGCGGGAGGGCGGATACGCAGTATTTT
J: TRBJ2-2; D: NA; V: TRBV7-2; size: NA; CDR3: CASSSRRGGPNTGELFF; DNA: TGTGCCAGCAGCTCCCGTCGCGGTGGACCGAACACCGGGGAGCTGTTTTTT
J: TRBJ2-7; D: NA; V: TRBV7-9; size: NA; CDR3: CASSSPAAVGGLSREQYF; DNA: TGTGCCAGCAGCTCACCGGCGGCGGTTGGGGGGCTATCGAGGGAGCAGTACTTC
J: TRBJ2-1; D: TRBD1; V: TRBV6-5; size: NA; CDR3: CASSYRGTGYNEQFF; DNA: TGTGCCAGCAGTTACAGGGGGACAGGCTACAATGAGCAGTTCTTC
J: TRBJ1-3; D: NA; V: TRBV9; size: once; CDR3: CASSALFGGSGNTIYF; DNA: TGTGCCAGCAGCGCCTTATTTGGGGGAAGTGGAAACACCATATATTTT
J: TRBJ1-1; D: TRBD1; V: TRBV6-5; size: NA; CDR3: CASRRGQVNTEAFF; DNA: TGTGCCAGCAGGCGGGGACAGGTGAACACTGAAGCTTTCTTT
J: TRBJ2-3; D: NA; V: TRBV5-6; size: NA; CDR3: CASSLASRADTQYF; DNA: TGTGCCAGCAGCTTGGCTAGCAGGGCAGATACGCAGTATTTT
J: TRBJ2-3; D: NA; V: TRBV28; size: NA; CDR3: CASSSTGAGTDTQYF; DNA: TGTGCCAGCAGTTCGACCGGGGCGGGTACAGATACGCAGTATTTT
J: TRBJ2-7; D: NA; V: TRBV7-2; size: NA; CDR3: CASSLGPSGAYEQYF; DNA: TGTGCCAGCAGCTTAGGCCCCTCGGGGGCCTACGAGCAGTACTTC
J: TRBJ2-5; D: TRBD1; V: TRBV23-1; size: few; CDR3: CASSQDRGMETQYF; DNA: TGCGCCAGCAGTCAAGACAGGGGAATGGAGACCCAGTACTTC
J: TRBJ2-1; D: TRBD2; V: TRBV5-4; size: NA; CDR3: CASSWTGTSGDEQFF; DNA: TGTGCCAGCAGCTGGACCGGGACTAGCGGTGATGAGCAGTTCTTC
J: TRBJ2-7; D: NA; V: TRBV11-2; size: NA; CDR3: CASSPLGGGGFYEQYF; DNA: TGTGCCAGCAGCCCCCTAGGGGGCGGGGGCTTCTACGAGCAGTACTTC
J: TRBJ2-2; D: NA; V: TRBV6-1; size: NA; CDR3: CASNFVRDTGELFF; DNA: TGTGCCAGCAACTTCGTCAGGGACACCGGGGAGCTGTTTTTT
J: TRBJ2-5; D: NA; V: TRBV18; size: once; CDR3: CASSPPRETQYF; DNA: TGTGCCAGCTCACCACCTAGAGAGACCCAGTACTTC
J: TRBJ1-1; D: NA; V: TRBV9; size: NA; CDR3: CASSVDAGLTEAFF; DNA: TGTGCCAGCAGCGTAGATGCAGGGCTGACTGAAGCTTTCTTT
J: TRBJ2-7; D: TRBD2; V: TRBV7-2; size: NA; CDR3: CASSLLASGYEQYF; DNA: TGTGCCAGCAGCTTATTGGCTAGCGGTTACGAGCAGTACTTC
J: TRBJ2-3; D: TRBD2; V: TRBV28; size: NA; CDR3: CASSVTSGYTDTQYF; DNA: TGTGCCAGCAGTGTTACTAGCGGTTACACAGATACGCAGTATTTT
J: TRBJ2-5; D: NA; V: TRBV30; size: NA; CDR3: CAWSPSTGETQYF; DNA: TGTGCCTGGAGTCCCTCAACTGGAGAGACCCAGTACTTC
J: TRBJ2-7; D: TRBD1; V: TRBV6-1; size: NA; CDR3: CASRRTGHSYEQYF; DNA: TGTGCCAGCAGGAGGACAGGGCACTCCTACGAGCAGTACTTC
J: TRBJ2-5; D: NA; V: TRBV5-1; size: NA; CDR3: CASSFVTDETQYF; DNA: TGCGCCAGCAGCTTTGTGACAGACGAGACCCAGTACTTC
J: TRBJ2-1; D: NA; V: TRBV2; size: NA; CDR3: CASSEGPPLSYNEQFF; DNA: TGTGCCAGCAGTGAGGGGCCACCTCTCTCCTACAATGAGCAGTTCTTC
J: TRBJ1-2; D: TRBD1; V: TRBV28; size: NA; CDR3: CASSPADRGIRGYTF; DNA: TGTGCCAGCAGTCCGGCGGACAGGGGAATTAGAGGCTACACCTTC
J: TRBJ2-1; D: TRBD2; V: TRBV11-2; size: few; CDR3: CASSLDRGGGLNEQFF; DNA: TGTGCCAGCAGCTTAGATCGGGGGGGCGGATTGAATGAGCAGTTCTTC
J: TRBJ2-1; D: TRBD2; V: TRBV30; size: NA; CDR3: CAWSTGLASNEQFF; DNA: TGTGCCTGGAGTACGGGACTAGCTAGCAATGAGCAGTTCTTC
J: TRBJ2-7; D: NA; V: TRBV13; size: NA; CDR3: CASSLSAAYEQYF; DNA: TGTGCCAGCAGCCTCAGCGCAGCCTACGAGCAGTACTTC
J: TRBJ2-7; D: NA; V: TRBV30; size: many; CDR3: CAWSPQSYEQYF; DNA: TGTGCCTGGAGCCCTCAATCCTACGAGCAGTACTTC
J: TRBJ2-7; D: TRBD1; V: TRBV4-3; size: NA; CDR3: CASSQADRGEYEQYF; DNA: TGCGCCAGCAGCCAAGCCGACAGGGGAGAATACGAGCAGTACTTC
J: TRBJ2-3; D: NA; V: TRBV10-3; size: NA; CDR3: CAISEEPAGLVDTQYF; DNA: TGTGCCATCAGTGAAGAGCCAGCGGGCCTGGTGGATACGCAGTATTTT
J: TRBJ1-3; D: NA; V: TRBV30; size: NA; CDR3: CAWDSRGLSSGNTIYF; DNA: TGTGCCTGGGACTCAAGGGGCTTAAGCTCTGGAAACACCATATATTTT
J: TRBJ2-5; D: TRBD2; V: TRBV28; size: NA; CDR3: CASSLYIGGRAPETQYF; DNA: TGTGCCAGCAGTTTATACATAGGCGGGAGGGCCCCAGAGACCCAGTACTTC
J: TRBJ2-1; D: TRBD2; V: TRBV6-4; size: NA; CDR3: CASSAGLESNEQFF; DNA: TGTGCCAGCAGTGCGGGACTAGAAAGTAATGAGCAGTTCTTC
J: TRBJ1-5; D: NA; V: TRBV15; size: NA; CDR3: CATSRGTVQPQHF; DNA: TGTGCCACCAGCAGAGGGACGGTTCAGCCCCAGCATTTT
J: TRBJ2-1; D: TRBD1; V: TRBV5-1; size: NA; CDR3: CASSLGQVVGQQFF; DNA: TGCGCCAGCAGCCTGGGACAGGTGGTTGGGCAGCAGTTCTTC
J: TRBJ2-3; D: NA; V: TRBV7-3; size: many; CDR3: CASSSGGGITFTDTQYF; DNA: TGTGCCAGCAGCTCGGGTGGAGGGATCACTTTCACAGATACGCAGTATTTT
J: TRBJ2-7; D: NA; V: TRBV6-6; size: NA; CDR3: CASRSATYEQYF; DNA: TGTGCCAGCAGAAGCGCAACCTACGAGCAGTACTTC